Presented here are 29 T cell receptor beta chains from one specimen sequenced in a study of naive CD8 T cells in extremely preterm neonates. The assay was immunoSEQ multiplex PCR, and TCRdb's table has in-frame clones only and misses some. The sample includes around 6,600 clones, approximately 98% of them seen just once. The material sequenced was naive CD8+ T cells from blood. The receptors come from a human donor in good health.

CDR3 nucleotide sequence: TGTGCCAGCAGTTCCCCCGGGGTGTACAATGAGCAGTTCTTC. Encoded protein: CASSSPGVYNEQFF. This rearrangement joins TRBV27 to TRBJ2-1, with a possible D match to TRBD2 (5 bases). The germline V gene encodes CDR1 MNHEY and CDR2 SMNVEV (reference sequence). V shed 4 bases and J shed 4 bases, with 11 bases lying between them. CDR3 length: 14 residues.

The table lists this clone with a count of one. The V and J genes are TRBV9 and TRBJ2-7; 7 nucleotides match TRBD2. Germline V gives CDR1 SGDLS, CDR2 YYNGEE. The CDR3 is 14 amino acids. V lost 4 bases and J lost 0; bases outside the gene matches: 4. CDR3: CASSPSGNSYEQYF. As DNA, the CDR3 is TGTGCCAGCAGCCCTAGCGGTAACTCCTACGAGCAGTACTTC.

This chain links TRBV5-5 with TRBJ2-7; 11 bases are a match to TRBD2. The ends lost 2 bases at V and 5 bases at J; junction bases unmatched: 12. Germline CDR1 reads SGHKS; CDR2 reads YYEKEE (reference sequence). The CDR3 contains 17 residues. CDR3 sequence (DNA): TGTGCCAGCAGCTTTTCCGGCCTAGCGGGAGGAGGCAACGAGCAGTACTTC. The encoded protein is CASSFSGLAGGGNEQYF.

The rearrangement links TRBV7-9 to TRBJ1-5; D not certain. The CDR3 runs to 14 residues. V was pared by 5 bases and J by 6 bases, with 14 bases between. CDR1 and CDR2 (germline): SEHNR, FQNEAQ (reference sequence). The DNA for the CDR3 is TGTGCCAGCAGCGCGCCAGGAGAGGGTCAGCCCCAGCATTTT. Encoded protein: CASSAPGEGQPQHF.

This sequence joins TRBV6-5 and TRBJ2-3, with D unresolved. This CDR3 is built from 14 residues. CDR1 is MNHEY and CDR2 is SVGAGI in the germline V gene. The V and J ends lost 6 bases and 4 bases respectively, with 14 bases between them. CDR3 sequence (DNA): TGTGCCAGCAGCCCCTCGGTTGTTGCAGATACGCAGTATTTT. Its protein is CASSPSVVADTQYF.

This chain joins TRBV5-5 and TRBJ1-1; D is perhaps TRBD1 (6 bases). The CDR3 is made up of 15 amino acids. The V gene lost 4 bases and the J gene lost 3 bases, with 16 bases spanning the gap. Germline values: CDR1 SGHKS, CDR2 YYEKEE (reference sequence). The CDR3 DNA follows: TGTGCCAGCAGCGGCCCAGGGGATTGGGACACTGAAGCTTTCTTT. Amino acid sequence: CASSGPGDWDTEAFF.

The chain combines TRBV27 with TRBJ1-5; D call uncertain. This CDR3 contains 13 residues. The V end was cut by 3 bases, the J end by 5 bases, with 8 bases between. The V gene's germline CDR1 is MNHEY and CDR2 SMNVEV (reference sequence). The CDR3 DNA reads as TGTGCCAGCAGTTTTTCAGAATATCAGCCCCAGCATTTT. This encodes CASSFSEYQPQHF.

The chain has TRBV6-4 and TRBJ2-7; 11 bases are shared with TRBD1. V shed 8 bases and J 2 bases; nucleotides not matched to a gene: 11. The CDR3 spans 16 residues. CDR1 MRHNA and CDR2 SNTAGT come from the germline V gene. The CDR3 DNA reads TGTGCCAGCTCCGGGACAGGGGGTTTAGGAGCCTACGAGCAGTACTTC. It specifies CASSGTGGLGAYEQYF.

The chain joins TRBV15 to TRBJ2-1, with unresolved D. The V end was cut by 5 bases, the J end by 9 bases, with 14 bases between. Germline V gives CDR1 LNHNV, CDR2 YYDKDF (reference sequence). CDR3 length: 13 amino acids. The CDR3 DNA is TGTGCCACCAGCTTGACTCGACCCGGTGAGCAGTTCTTC. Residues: CATSLTRPGEQFF.

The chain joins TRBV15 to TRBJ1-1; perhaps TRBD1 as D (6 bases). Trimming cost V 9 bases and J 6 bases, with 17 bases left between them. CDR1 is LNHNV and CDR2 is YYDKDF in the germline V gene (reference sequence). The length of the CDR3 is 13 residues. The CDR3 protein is CATRAGEGPEAFF. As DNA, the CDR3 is TGTGCCACTCGGGCAGGGGAGGGTCCTGAAGCTTTCTTT.

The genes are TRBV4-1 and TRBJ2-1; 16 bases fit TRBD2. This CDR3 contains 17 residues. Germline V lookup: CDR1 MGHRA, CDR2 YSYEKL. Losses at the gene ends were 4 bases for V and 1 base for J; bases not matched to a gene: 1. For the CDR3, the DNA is TGCGCCAGCAGCCCGGGACTAGCGGGAGGGTCCTACAATGAGCAGTTCTTC. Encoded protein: CASSPGLAGGSYNEQFF.

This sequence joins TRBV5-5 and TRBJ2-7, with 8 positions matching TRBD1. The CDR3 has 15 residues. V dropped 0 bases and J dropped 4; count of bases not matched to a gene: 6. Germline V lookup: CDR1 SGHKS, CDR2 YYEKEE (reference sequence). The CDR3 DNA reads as TGTGCCAGCAGCTTGGAACCGGACAGGGCATACGAGCAGTACTTC. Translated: CASSLEPDRAYEQYF. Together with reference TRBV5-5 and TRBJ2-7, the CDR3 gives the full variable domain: DAGVTQSPTHLIKTRGQQVTLRCSPISGHKSVSWYQQVLGQGPQFIFQYYEKEERGRGNFPDRFSARQFPNYSSELNVNALLLGDSALYLCASSLEPDRAYEQYFGPGTRLTVT.

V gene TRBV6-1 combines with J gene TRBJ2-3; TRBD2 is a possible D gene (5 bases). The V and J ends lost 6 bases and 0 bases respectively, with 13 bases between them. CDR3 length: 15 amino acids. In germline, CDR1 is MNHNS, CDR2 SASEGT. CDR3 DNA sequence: TGTGCCAGCAGCCCCCTGGGAGTTAGCACAGATACGCAGTATTTT. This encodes CASSPLGVSTDTQYF.

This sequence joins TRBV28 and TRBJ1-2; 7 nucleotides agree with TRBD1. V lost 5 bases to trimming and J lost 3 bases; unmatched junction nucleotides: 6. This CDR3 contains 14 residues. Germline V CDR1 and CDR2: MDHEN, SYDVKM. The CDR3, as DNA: TGTGCCAGCAGTCCTAGGGGGCAGGACTATGGCTACACCTTC. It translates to CASSPRGQDYGYTF.

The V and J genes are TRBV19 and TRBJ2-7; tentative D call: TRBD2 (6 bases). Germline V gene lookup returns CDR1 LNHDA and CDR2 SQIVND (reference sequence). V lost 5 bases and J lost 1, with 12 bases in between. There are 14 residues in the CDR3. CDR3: CASSFVGTSYEQYF. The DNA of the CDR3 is TGTGCCAGTAGTTTCGTCGGGACTTCCTACGAGCAGTACTTC.

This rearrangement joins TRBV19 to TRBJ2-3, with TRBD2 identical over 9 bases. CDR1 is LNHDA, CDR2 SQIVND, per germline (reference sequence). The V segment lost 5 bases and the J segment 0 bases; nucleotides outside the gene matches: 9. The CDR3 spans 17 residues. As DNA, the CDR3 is TGTGCCAGTAGTGACCGACTAGCGGAGGATAGCACAGATACGCAGTATTTT. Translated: CASSDRLAEDSTDTQYF.

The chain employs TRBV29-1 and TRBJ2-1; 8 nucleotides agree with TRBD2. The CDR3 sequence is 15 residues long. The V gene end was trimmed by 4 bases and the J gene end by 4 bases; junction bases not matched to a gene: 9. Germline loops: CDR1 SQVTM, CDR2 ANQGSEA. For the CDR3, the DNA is TGCAGCGTTGGCCTCGGCGGGAGGAGTTACAATGAGCAGTTCTTC. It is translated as CSVGLGGRSYNEQFF.

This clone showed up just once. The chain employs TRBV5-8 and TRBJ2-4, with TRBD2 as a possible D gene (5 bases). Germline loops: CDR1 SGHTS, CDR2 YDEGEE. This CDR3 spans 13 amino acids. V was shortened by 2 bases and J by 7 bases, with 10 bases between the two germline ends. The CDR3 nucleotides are TGTGCCAGCAGCTTAAGGAGCGGCAACATTCAGTACTTC. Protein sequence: CASSLRSGNIQYF.

DNA of the CDR3: TGTGCCAGCATTGAGAGCAAATCCGCCAACGAGCAGTACTTC. As protein: CASIESKSANEQYF. The J gene is TRBJ2-7, the V gene TRBV27; D gene unclear. This CDR3 is built from 14 residues. V lost 7 bases and J lost 5, with 18 bases in between. Per the germline V gene, CDR1 is MNHEY and CDR2 is SMNVEV (reference sequence).

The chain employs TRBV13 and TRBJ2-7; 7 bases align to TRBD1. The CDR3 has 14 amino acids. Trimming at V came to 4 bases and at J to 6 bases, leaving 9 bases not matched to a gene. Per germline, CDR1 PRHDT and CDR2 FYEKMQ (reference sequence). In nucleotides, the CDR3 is TGTGCCAGCAGCTCCCCGACAGGGACGGGCGAGCAGTACTTC. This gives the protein CASSSPTGTGEQYF.

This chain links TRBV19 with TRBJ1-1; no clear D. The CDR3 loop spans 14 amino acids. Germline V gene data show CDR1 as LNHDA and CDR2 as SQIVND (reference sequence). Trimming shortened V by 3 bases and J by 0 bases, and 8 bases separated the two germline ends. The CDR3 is CASSIGRLNTEAFF. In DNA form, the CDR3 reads TGTGCCAGTAGTATCGGCAGGCTGAACACTGAAGCTTTCTTT.

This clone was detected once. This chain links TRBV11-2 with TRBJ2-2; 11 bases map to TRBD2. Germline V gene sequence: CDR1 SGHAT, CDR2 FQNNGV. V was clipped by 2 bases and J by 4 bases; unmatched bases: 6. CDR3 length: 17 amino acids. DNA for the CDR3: TGTGCCAGCAGCTTAATCCCGACTAGCGGGATCACCGGGGAGCTGTTTTTT. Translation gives CASSLIPTSGITGELFF.

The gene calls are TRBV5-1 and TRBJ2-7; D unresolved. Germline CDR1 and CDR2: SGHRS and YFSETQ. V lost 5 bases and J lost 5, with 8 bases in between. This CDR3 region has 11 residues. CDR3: CASRVSDEQYF. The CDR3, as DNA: TGCGCCAGCAGAGTTTCGGACGAGCAGTACTTC.

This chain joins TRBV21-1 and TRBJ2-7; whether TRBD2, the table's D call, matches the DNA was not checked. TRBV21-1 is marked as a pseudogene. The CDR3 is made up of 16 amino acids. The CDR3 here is CASSKGATRDSYEQYF. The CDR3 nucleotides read TGTGCCAGCAGCAAAGGGGCTACTAGGGATTCCTACGAGCAGTACTTC.

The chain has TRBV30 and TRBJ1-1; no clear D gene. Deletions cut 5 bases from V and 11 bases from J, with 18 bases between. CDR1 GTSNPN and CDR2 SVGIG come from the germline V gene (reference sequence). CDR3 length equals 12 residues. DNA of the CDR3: TGTGCCTGGGAGGACCAAGGGAGGGAGGCTTTCTTT. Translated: CAWEDQGREAFF.

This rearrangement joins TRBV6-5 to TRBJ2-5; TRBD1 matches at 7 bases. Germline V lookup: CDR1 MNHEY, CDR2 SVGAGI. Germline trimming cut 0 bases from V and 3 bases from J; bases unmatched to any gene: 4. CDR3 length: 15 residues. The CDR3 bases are TGTGCCAGCAGTTACTCTGGCCAGGGGGAAGAGACCCAGTACTTC. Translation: CASSYSGQGEETQYF.

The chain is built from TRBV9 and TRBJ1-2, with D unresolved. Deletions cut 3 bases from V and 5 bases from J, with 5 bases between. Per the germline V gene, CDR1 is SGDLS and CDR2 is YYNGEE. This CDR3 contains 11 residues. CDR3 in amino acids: CASSGPYGYTF. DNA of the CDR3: TGTGCCAGCAGCGGGCCGTATGGCTACACCTTC.

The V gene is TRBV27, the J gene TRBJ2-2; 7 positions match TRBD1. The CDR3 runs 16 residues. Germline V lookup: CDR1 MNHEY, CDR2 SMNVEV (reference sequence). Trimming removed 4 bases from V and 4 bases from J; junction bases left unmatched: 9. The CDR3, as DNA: TGTGCCAGCAGTTCACCCATTACAGGGGTCACCGGGGAGCTGTTTTTT. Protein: CASSSPITGVTGELFF.

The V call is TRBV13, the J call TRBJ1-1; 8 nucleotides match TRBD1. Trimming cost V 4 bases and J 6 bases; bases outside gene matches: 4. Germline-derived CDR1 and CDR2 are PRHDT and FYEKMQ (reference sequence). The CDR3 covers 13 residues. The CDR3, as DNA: TGTGCCAGCAGCTCACCGGGACAGGCTGAAGCTTTCTTT. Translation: CASSSPGQAEAFF.